This T cell receptor (beta chain) stems from a study of naive and memory T cell subsets. An equimolar mix of two oligonucleotides served as the beta constant-region primer for TRBC1 and TRBC2. Four rounds of PCR amplified the ligated cDNA using nested alpha and beta constant-region primers plus SP2. TCRdb used MiXCR to reprocess the UMI-ligation and nested PCR reads, holding one entry per CDR3 protein. The sample consists of about 100,000 distinct CDR3 sequences, around 15% of them appearing once. Study-wide results and caveats: Especially in CD8 cells, naive repertoires contained a few larger clonotypes, possibly CD45RA-re-expressing memory cells. In naive cells, over 85% of TCR sequences were seen only once. The power law exponent of TCR abundance differed between naive and memory cells.

Overnight CMV lysate stimulation of fresh PBMCs defined donor CMV status by CD4+ IFNgamma. After CD4 positive bead selection, the CD4-negative fraction gave CD8 T cells. Turning to this clonotype: Antigen unknown.

Material: naive CD8+ T cells from blood. This TCR came from a human donor in good health.

The DNA of the CDR3 is TGTGCCAGCAGCTTAGGGATTTATAGCAATCAGCCCCAGCATTTT. Translation gives CASSLGIYSNQPQHF. V usage is TRBV7-8 and J usage is TRBJ1-5, with D hard to call. This CDR3 has 15 amino acids. With 1 base removed from V and 0 bases from J, the gap between germline ends came to 7 bases. The germline gives CDR1 SGHVS, CDR2 FQNEAQ.